This T cell receptor beta chain emerged from a study of blood T cell repertoires in COVID-19. Study at large: COVID-19 samples, acute and convalescent, were from the United States, Italy and Spain. T cells, B-cell-depleted T cells, or PBMCs provided the cDNA or gDNA that served as material.

Sequenced by immunoSEQ multiplex PCR; TCRdb stores in-frame clones only, minus some. The table shows over 250,000 clones, with over 75% occurring only once. CDR3 length equals 15 residues. After removal of 4 bases from V and 6 bases from J, the junction contained 8 bases not matched to a gene. Germline CDR1 is SGHRS and CDR2 is YFSETQ. This clone was observed a single time. The sample was peripheral blood. The clonotype was recovered from a human donor in a cohort sampled during active COVID-19. The V gene is TRBV5-1, the J gene TRBJ2-1; 9 bases agree with TRBD1. The chain's CDR3 is CASSPPGQGSNEQFF. CDR3 bases: TGCGCCAGCAGCCCGCCGGGACAGGGCTCCAATGAGCAGTTCTTC.